This TCR beta chain was recovered during a study of control samples from healthy donors and cancer patients. CDR1 and CDR2 from the germline V gene are LNHDA and SQIVND (reference sequence). This CDR3 has 16 residues. The V gene lost 3 bases and the J gene lost 15 bases, with 27 bases spanning the gap. The count of this clone is one. This table comes from immunoSEQ multiplex PCR, and its TCRdb copy is limited to in-frame clones, with some not included. The sample shows about 150,000 clones, 90% to 95% of them seen only once. The chain joins TRBV19 to TRBJ1-5; possible D gene TRBD1, 6 bases. Source material: blood. This sequence was found in a man in his forties in good health. This CDR3 reads CASSMWGTGPDRFPHF. CDR3 bases: TGTGCCAGTAGTATGTGGGGTACAGGGCCCGATCGGTTTCCGCATTTT.